These 28 T cell receptor beta chains share one sample of origin, sequenced in a study of OX40 agonist ivuxolimab in advanced cancers. Clones were sequenced by immunoSEQ multiplex PCR, and TCRdb holds only the in-frame ones, with some missing. The table records under 70,000 clones, 70% to 90% of them present only once. The input for sequencing was CD4+ or CD8+ T cells sorted from blood, taken in a trial of the OX40 agonist ivuxolimab. The receptors stem from an adult with an advanced solid tumor such as melanoma, head and neck, liver or kidney cancer.

This chain connects TRBV30 to TRBJ2-5; 8 bases map to TRBD1. The end of the DNA fits TRBJ2-7 better, so the J call may be wrong. Looked up from germline, CDR1 is GTSNPN and CDR2 is SVGIG (reference sequence). This CDR3 region has 14 residues. CDR3 coding DNA: TGTGCCTGGAGTGTAAGGACAGGGTCGAGCGAGCAGTACTTC. This gives the protein CAWSVRTGSSEQYF.

The V gene is TRBV4-2, the J gene TRBJ2-5; D may match TRBD1 or TRBD2 (5 bases each). Germline V gene sequence: CDR1 LGHNA, CDR2 YNFKEQ. The CDR3 consists of 15 residues. Trimming took 2 bases from V and 6 from J, leaving 16 bases between them. The CDR3 nucleotides read TGTGCCAGCAGCCAAAGCGAGAGGGACGGGAAGACCCAGTACTTC. It codes for CASSQSERDGKTQYF.

The rearrangement uses TRBV28 and TRBJ1-1; no firm D call. This CDR3 spans 14 amino acids. Germline V gene sequence: CDR1 MDHEN, CDR2 SYDVKM. Trimming stripped 5 bases from V and 8 bases from J, with 18 bases between. CDR3 DNA: TGTGCCAGCAGTCCTCAGAAAATTCTCAGGGAAGCTTTCTTT. Translating gives CASSPQKILREAFF.

V and J are TRBV5-5 and TRBJ2-1; 7 positions match TRBD1. The CDR3 runs to 14 residues. V dropped 6 bases and J dropped 9; count of bases not matched to a gene: 12. The germline gives CDR1 SGHKS, CDR2 YYEKEE (reference sequence). The CDR3 nucleotides read TGTGCCAGCAATTTCCCCGGGACAGTCGGTGAGCAGTTCTTC. Its protein is CASNFPGTVGEQFF.

The rearrangement uses TRBV5-1 and TRBJ2-7; D possibly corresponds to TRBD1 (5 bases). V lost 4 bases to trimming and J lost 6 bases, with 17 bases between them. The CDR3 runs 14 residues. Looked up from germline, CDR1 is SGHRS and CDR2 is YFSETQ. The CDR3 bases are TGCGCCAGCAGCCCGATTGGGAACCAGGGCGAGCAGTACTTC. It yields the protein CASSPIGNQGEQYF.

The V call is TRBV27, the J call TRBJ2-7; TRBD1 or TRBD2 may be the D gene (6 bases each). The CDR3 totals 13 residues. Germline V CDR1 and CDR2: MNHEY, SMNVEV (reference sequence). V gave up 0 bases and J gave up 7 bases, with 10 bases separating them. The CDR3 sequence: CASSLSGGGEQYF. The DNA of the CDR3 is TGTGCCAGCAGTTTATCAGGGGGAGGAGAGCAGTACTTC.

CDR3 coding DNA: TGTGCCAGCAGCCAAGAACAGCTCGGGGAGCTGTTTTTT. It encodes CASSQEQLGELFF. The genes are TRBV4-2 and TRBJ2-2; D not resolved. Germline CDR1 is LGHNA and CDR2 is YNFKEQ. CDR3 length: 13 residues. Trimming stripped 0 bases from V and 7 bases from J, with 6 bases between.

CDR3: CASSTEGDRGPYEQYF. CDR3 DNA: TGTGCCAGCAGCACAGAGGGGGACAGGGGGCCCTACGAGCAGTACTTC. This rearrangement joins TRBV2 to TRBJ2-7, with 12 bases matching TRBD1. The J segment lost 2 bases and the V segment lost 6 bases, leaving 8 bases of the junction unmatched. This CDR3 region has 16 residues. Germline CDR1 reads SNHLY; CDR2 reads FYNNEI.

This rearrangement joins TRBV2 to TRBJ2-7; D is perhaps TRBD1 (5 bases). Deletions cut 5 bases from V and 0 bases from J, with 8 bases between. The CDR3 is 13 residues long. The V gene's germline CDR1 is SNHLY and CDR2 FYNNEI. CDR3 sequence: CASSYRGSYEQYF. The CDR3 region has the DNA TGTGCCAGCAGTTATAGGGGCTCCTACGAGCAGTACTTC.

The rearrangement joins TRBV6-6 to TRBJ2-7; no definite D call. V was pared by 3 bases and J by 6 bases, with 12 bases between. The length of the CDR3 is 13 residues. Germline assignment: CDR1 MNHNY and CDR2 SVGAGI (reference sequence). Here the CDR3 reads CASSYRQEVEQYF. The DNA for the CDR3 is TGTGCCAGCAGTTATCGACAAGAAGTCGAGCAGTACTTC.

The rearrangement joins TRBV2 to TRBJ2-3, with 11 bases aligning to TRBD2. Per the germline V gene, CDR1 is SNHLY and CDR2 is FYNNEI. With 8 bases clipped from V and 0 bases from J, the junction kept 13 bases outside the gene matches. This CDR3 spans 18 amino acids. CDR3 in DNA: TGTGCCAGCCTCGAATGGCTAGCGGGAGGTCCTAGCACAGATACGCAGTATTTT. Amino acids: CASLEWLAGGPSTDTQYF.

This clone was detected a few times. The CDR3 bases are TGTGCCAGCAGTGATAACAGCTACACTGAAGCTTTCTTT. Translated: CASSDNSYTEAFF. The chain links TRBV2 to TRBJ1-1; D gene unclear. V lost 3 bases, J lost 3 bases, and 8 bases lay in between. In germline, CDR1 is SNHLY, CDR2 FYNNEI. This CDR3 is 13 amino acids long.

The J gene is TRBJ2-1, the V gene TRBV29-1; weak D call: TRBD2 (6 bases). The CDR3 spans 13 residues. Trimming stripped 0 bases from V and 10 bases from J, with 13 bases between. Germline V gene lookup returns CDR1 SQVTM and CDR2 ANQGSEA. The CDR3 is CSVEEWDLGEQFF. In nucleotides, the CDR3 is TGCAGCGTTGAAGAGTGGGACTTAGGGGAGCAGTTCTTC.

This chain joins TRBV19 and TRBJ2-2; 9 nucleotides line up with TRBD1. In germline, CDR1 is LNHDA, CDR2 SQIVND (reference sequence). V was clipped by 6 bases and J by 1 base; unmatched bases: 3. The CDR3 extends over 15 amino acids. CDR3 nucleotide sequence: TGTGCCAGTAGAGAGACAGGGGGGAACACCGGGGAGCTGTTTTTT. Residues: CASRETGGNTGELFF.

The genes are TRBV7-9 and TRBJ2-7, with TRBD2 matching over 8 bases. CDR3 length equals 14 residues. The junction had 4 bases not matched to a gene; V was cut back by 4 bases and J by 2 bases. Germline-derived CDR1 and CDR2 are SEHNR and FQNEAQ (reference sequence). The CDR3 protein is CASSSSGYAYEQYF. CDR3 nucleotide sequence: TGTGCCAGCAGCTCTAGCGGGTACGCCTACGAGCAGTACTTC.

The chain joins TRBV19 to TRBJ2-3; 10 bases map to TRBD1. This CDR3 contains 15 residues. The V segment lost 5 bases and the J segment 4 bases; nucleotides outside the gene matches: 6. The germline gives CDR1 LNHDA, CDR2 SQIVND (reference sequence). The CDR3 DNA sequence: TGTGCCAGTAGTGGGCCGGGACAGGGGTCAGATACGCAGTATTTT. It translates to CASSGPGQGSDTQYF.

The rearrangement links TRBV2 to TRBJ2-1, with 11 bases aligning to TRBD1. Per the germline V gene, CDR1 is SNHLY and CDR2 is FYNNEI. CDR3 length equals 16 residues. The V gene end was trimmed by 10 bases and the J gene end by 7 bases; junction bases not matched to a gene: 15. The CDR3 region is CAIPPLRTGGLNEQFF. CDR3 nucleotide sequence: TGTGCCATCCCACCCCTCCGGACAGGGGGCTTAAATGAGCAGTTCTTC.

V is TRBV12-5 and J is TRBJ2-1; D call uncertain. Per the germline V gene, CDR1 is LGHNT and CDR2 is FRNRAP. V was clipped by 6 bases and J by 6 bases, with 12 bases between them. The CDR3 is 13 amino acids. DNA for the CDR3: TGTGCTAGTGGCTCGGGCCCTGTCAATGAGCAGTTCTTC. This sequence encodes CASGSGPVNEQFF.

CDR3 sequence reads: CASSATDNSGANVLTF. Written as DNA, the CDR3 is TGTGCCAGCAGCGCGACGGACAACTCTGGGGCCAACGTCCTGACTTTC. The rearrangement links TRBV7-9 to TRBJ2-6, with D perhaps TRBD1 (5 bases). The V gene lost 5 bases and the J gene lost 0 bases, with 11 bases spanning the gap. The germline CDR1 and CDR2 sequences are SEHNR and FQNEAQ (reference sequence). The CDR3 runs to 16 residues.

The chain recombines TRBV18 with TRBJ1-5; the D is unclear. The CDR3 covers 15 residues. Deletions cut 2 bases from V and 4 bases from J, with 12 bases between. The germline V gene has CDR1 KGHSH and CDR2 LQKENI. CDR3 nucleotide sequence: TGTGCCAGCTCACCAACGAGACACGGTAATCAGCCCCAGCATTTT. Protein: CASSPTRHGNQPQHF.

The chain links TRBV4-3 to TRBJ1-1; 8 bases align to TRBD1. The V segment lost 1 base and the J segment 7 bases; nucleotides outside the gene matches: 8. The CDR3 sequence is 15 residues long. The germline gives CDR1 LGHNA, CDR2 YSLEER. As DNA, the CDR3 is TGCGCCAGCAGCCAAGCCCGGACAGGGACCCGTGAAGCTTTCTTT. The encoded protein is CASSQARTGTREAFF.

V usage is TRBV27 and J usage is TRBJ2-2; TRBD1 matches at 11 bases. V lost 0 bases and J lost 4; bases outside the gene matches: 1. Germline CDR1 reads MNHEY; CDR2 reads SMNVEV (reference sequence). The CDR3 is 16 amino acids. The chain's CDR3 is CASSLSGTGGTGELFF. CDR3 bases: TGTGCCAGCAGTTTATCGGGGACAGGGGGCACCGGGGAGCTGTTTTTT.

This chain links TRBV11-2 with TRBJ2-4; maybe TRBD2 (6 bases). Germline V gene sequence: CDR1 SGHAT, CDR2 FQNNGV. Trimming pared 5 bases from V and 7 bases from J, leaving 12 bases between. This CDR3 has 13 residues. The CDR3 DNA sequence: TGTGCCAGCAGCACTAGCTTAGGGAACATTCAGTACTTC. Translating it yields CASSTSLGNIQYF.

This CDR3 reads CASSFSTGEGTEAFF. CDR3 in DNA: TGTGCCAGCAGTTTTAGTACAGGGGAGGGTACTGAAGCTTTCTTT. This chain links TRBV27 with TRBJ1-1; TRBD1 matches 7 bases. V lost 3 bases and J lost 5; bases outside the gene matches: 9. The CDR3 extends over 15 amino acids. Germline CDR1 reads MNHEY; CDR2 reads SMNVEV (reference sequence).

In the case of this clone: Other nucleotide sequences from this sample produce the same CDR3. The V and J genes are TRBV7-2 and TRBJ2-2; 7 bases line up with TRBD1. Germline V lookup: CDR1 SGHTA, CDR2 FQGNSA. Trimming at V came to 9 bases and at J to 7 bases, leaving 14 bases not matched to a gene. The CDR3 length is 15 residues. The CDR3 DNA reads as TGTGCCAGTAGCAAGCCCCAGGGGGAAGTCGGGGAGCTGTTTTTT. Translation: CASSKPQGEVGELFF.

In its sample, this clone ranks as medium-sized. The rearrangement uses TRBV11-2 and TRBJ1-5; no firm D call. There are 13 residues in the CDR3. The germline gives CDR1 SGHAT, CDR2 FQNNGV. Trimming pared 2 bases from V and 5 bases from J, leaving 7 bases between. CDR3 loop: CASSLSEYQPQHF. CDR3 DNA: TGTGCCAGCAGCTTAAGTGAATATCAGCCCCAGCATTTT.

This chain links TRBV7-9 with TRBJ2-3; D is unclear. V lost 0 bases, J lost 5 bases, and 12 bases lay in between. CDR3 length: 15 residues. Germline CDR1 reads SEHNR; CDR2 reads FQNEAQ (reference sequence). The DNA of the CDR3 is TGTGCCAGCAGCTTAGCCGGGCCCCTGGGAGATACGCAGTATTTT. It encodes CASSLAGPLGDTQYF.

The chain joins TRBV27 to TRBJ2-6, with D possibly called TRBD1 or TRBD2 (6 bases each). The V gene lost 6 bases and the J gene lost 4 bases, with 13 bases spanning the gap. The CDR3 has 15 residues. Germline CDR1 and CDR2: MNHEY and SMNVEV (reference sequence). CDR3 protein: CASREEGGGANVLTF. The CDR3 DNA is TGTGCCAGCAGAGAAGAGGGGGGAGGGGCCAACGTCCTGACTTTC.